The rows below give T cell receptor beta chains drawn from one sample of a study of shared clonotypes between healthy human individuals. This table comes from immunoSEQ multiplex PCR, and its TCRdb copy is limited to in-frame clones, with some not included. Altogether 2.3 million or so clones are present, 93% being singletons, with the ten largest covering 0.39%. Material for sequencing was naive CD4+ T cells from PBMCs. The receptors here all came from a man younger than 35 in good health. Some clones in this sample may be carry-over from other donors' samples. Both conserved end residues are part of each CDR3. A D gene is named only where the DNA matches it firmly. Rows may omit the clone size; those that give it use once, few, many or a size class.

clone_size	v_call	j_call	d_call	cdr3_aa	cdr3_nt
-	TRBV19	TRBJ2-1	TRBD1	CASSRGQGVVNEQFF	TGTGCCAGTAGCCGGGGACAGGGGGTAGTCAATGAGCAGTTCTTC
-	TRBV6-5	TRBJ1-2	TRBD1	CASSYSRTGHTYGYTF	TGTGCCAGCAGTTACTCCCGGACAGGACATACCTATGGCTACACCTTC
-	TRBV19	TRBJ2-2	-	CASSIIQKPNTGELFF	TGTGCCAGTAGTATAATACAGAAACCCAACACCGGGGAGCTGTTTTTT
-	TRBV14	TRBJ2-2	-	CASSPTRVQGWNTGELFF	TGTGCCAGCAGCCCGACACGCGTCCAGGGATGGAACACCGGGGAGCTGTTTTTT
-	TRBV7-9	TRBJ2-7	-	CASSRDWGEQYF	TGTGCCAGCAGCCGGGACTGGGGGGAGCAGTACTTC
-	TRBV30	TRBJ2-3	-	CAWSPGVDTQYF	TGTGCCTGGAGTCCTGGCGTCGATACGCAGTATTTT
-	TRBV7-9	TRBJ2-3	-	CASSFFRGTDTQYF	TGTGCCAGCAGCTTTTTCCGGGGCACAGATACGCAGTATTTT
-	TRBV5-4	TRBJ2-5	-	CASSLPGSETQYF	TGTGCCAGCAGCCTACCAGGGTCGGAGACCCAGTACTTC
-	TRBV11-1	TRBJ2-1	TRBD2	CASSIRTSGREQFF	TGTGCCAGCAGCATCCGGACTAGCGGGAGAGAGCAGTTCTTC
-	TRBV19	TRBJ2-7	-	CASSIHWSRSGQYF	TGTGCCAGTAGTATTCATTGGTCGCGGTCTGGGCAGTACTTC
-	TRBV4-2	TRBJ2-1	-	CASSQDRRYNEQFF	TGTGCCAGCAGCCAAGATCGGAGGTACAATGAGCAGTTCTTC
once	TRBV18	TRBJ2-5	-	CASSRDGRETQYF	TGTGCCAGCTCACGAGACGGCCGGGAGACCCAGTACTTC
-	TRBV19	TRBJ2-7	-	CASSAGQHYEQYF	TGTGCCAGTAGTGCCGGACAGCACTACGAGCAGTACTTC
-	TRBV5-5	TRBJ1-5	-	CASSLRTDYSNQPQHF	TGTGCCAGCAGCTTAAGGACAGACTATAGCAATCAGCCCCAGCATTTT
-	TRBV9	TRBJ2-7	-	CASSLTWDGTYEQYF	TGTGCCAGCAGCCTCACCTGGGACGGCACCTACGAGCAGTACTTC
-	TRBV19	TRBJ2-6	-	CASSIAVSGANVLTF	TGTGCCAGTAGTATAGCGGTTTCTGGGGCCAACGTCCTGACTTTC
-	TRBV27	TRBJ2-7	-	CASSLKGWLYEQYF	TGTGCCAGCAGTTTGAAGGGTTGGCTCTACGAGCAGTACTTC
-	TRBV30	TRBJ2-2	-	CAWSAGTGYTGELFF	TGTGCCTGGAGCGCAGGTACAGGGTACACCGGGGAGCTGTTTTTT
once	TRBV28	TRBJ2-7	TRBD2	CASSLVRTRDTYEQYF	TGTGCCAGCAGTTTAGTCCGGACTAGGGATACCTACGAGCAGTACTTC
-	TRBV6-6	TRBJ1-3	-	CASSARRDPGNTIYF	TGTGCCAGCAGCGCTCGCAGAGATCCTGGAAACACCATATATTTT
-	TRBV7-2	TRBJ1-1	TRBD1	CASSLATGRNTEAFF	TGTGCCAGCAGCTTGGCGACAGGGCGGAACACTGAAGCTTTCTTT
-	TRBV6-5	TRBJ1-5	-	CASSYSRGGQPQHF	TGTGCCAGCAGTTACTCGCGGGGGGGTCAGCCCCAGCATTTT
-	TRBV28	TRBJ2-5	TRBD2	CASHPSSGIQETQYF	TGTGCCAGCCACCCTTCTAGCGGGATCCAAGAGACCCAGTACTTC
-	TRBV20-1	TRBJ2-1	-	CSPVHNEQFF	TGCAGTCCGGTTCACAATGAGCAGTTCTTC
-	TRBV6-1	TRBJ1-5	-	CASSEAGWGPQHF	TGTGCCAGCAGTGAAGCGGGTTGGGGGCCCCAGCATTTT
-	TRBV5-1	TRBJ1-4	-	CASSLAGTAGEKLFF	TGCGCCAGCAGCTTGGCTGGGACTGCGGGTGAAAAACTGTTTTTT
-	TRBV5-1	TRBJ1-2	-	CASSLTDYYGYTF	TGCGCCAGCAGCCTGACAGACTACTATGGCTACACCTTC